One T cell receptor (beta chain) is described in this entry. A much larger clone lies one base from this, so it may be a read error. TCRdb processed the reads anew with MiXCR; each CDR3 protein has one entry. The sample comprises around 740,000 distinct CDR3 sequences, roughly a third of which are singletons, and under 3.5% rests with the top ten. The data stem from a study of T cell repertoires in cytomegalovirus infection. The sequence derives from a human donor in good health (CMV status not recorded). Some clones in this sample may be carry-over from other donors' samples. Input material: PBMCs.

The chain's CDR3 is CANSPPGRGNNEQFF. The CDR3 DNA sequence: TGTGCCAACAGCCCCCCCGGCAGGGGTAACAATGAGCAGTTCTTC. This rearrangement joins TRBV7-2 to TRBJ2-1; possibly TRBD1 for D (6 bases). Germline V gene sequence: CDR1 SGHTA, CDR2 FQGNSA. The CDR3 is made up of 15 amino acids.